What follows is one T cell receptor (beta chain) and its context. The data originate from a study of blood T cell repertoires in COVID-19. Across the whole study: Samples representing acute and convalescent COVID-19 were sourced from the United States, Italy and Spain. From T cells, B-cell-depleted T cells, or PBMCs came the material, which was cDNA or gDNA.

Original processing methods: The assay estimated nucleated cells by amplifying reference gene primers. Assay used: immunoSEQ multiplex PCR; TCRdb lists only in-frame clones, some missing. V, J and clone size are those of that table, while D and trimming were read from the DNA. This sample has about 18,000 clones; about 91% occur once, and the top ten carry over 6.5%. The source material was peripheral blood. The TCR comes from a human donor in a cohort sampled during active COVID-19. The donor label of this sample is uncertain.

The CDR3 nucleotides are TGTGCCAGCAGTTACTCCGAGGTAGCGGGAGATTACGAGCAGTACTTC. Translation: CASSYSEVAGDYEQYF. The chain joins TRBV6-5 to TRBJ2-7; TRBD2 agrees at 9 bases. The germline V gene has CDR1 MNHEY and CDR2 SVGAGI. Trimming at V came to 0 bases and at J to 4 bases, leaving 7 bases not matched to a gene. The CDR3 loop spans 16 amino acids.